This T cell receptor (beta chain) was profiled in a study of T-cell reconstitution after alpha-beta-depleted transplantation in children. The study, taken as a whole, reports: Some patients' high day-60 TCRbeta diversity was traced to surviving recipient T cells and thymic progenitors. Several hundred expanded graft clones reportedly supplied alpha-beta T cells about two months after transplant. T-cell numbers and diversity one year post-transplant derived largely from freshly generated T cells.

The library targeted TCRbeta and was prepared with unique molecular identifiers. TCRdb re-called the PCR reads through MiXCR, storing one row per CDR3 protein. Among 440,000 or so distinct CDR3 sequences listed, roughly 43% were seen once. As for this clonotype: The antigen is unknown.

The source was PBMCs, collected before TCRalphabeta/CD19-depleted stem cell transplant. This TCR was sampled from a girl aged 2 to 10 with aplastic anemia, due to receive a stem cell transplant.

The CDR3 loop is CASSSQGERGYTF. CDR3 DNA: TGCGCCAGCAGTTCCCAGGGGGAGAGAGGCTACACCTTC. The chain links TRBV5-1 to TRBJ1-2; 7 nucleotides match TRBD1. V gave up 5 bases and J gave up 8 bases; unmatched junction bases: 9. This CDR3 comprises 13 residues. The germline gives CDR1 SGHRS, CDR2 YFSETQ.